This is a list of T cell receptor beta chains from one sample in a study of blood T cells in healthy people across ages. TCRdb reprocessed the 5' RACE reads via MiXCR and lists one record per CDR3 protein. The repertoire holds around 600,000 distinct CDR3 sequences, around 48% seen once, with about 26% in the top ten. The sequenced material came from blood. These receptor sequences come from a man of 80 years or more in good health. Each CDR3 is given with its conserved first and last residue. Each record gives: clone size, D gene, V gene, J gene, CDR3 DNA, CDR3 protein. A D gene is named only where the DNA matches it firmly. The size of a clone is reported for some rows only, either as once, few or many, or as a class for expanded clones.

>.|TRBD2|TRBV12-3/TRBV12-4|TRBJ2-1
TGTGCCAGCAGCCGCGCTAGCGGGAGAAAGTTCTTC
CASSRASGRKFF
>.|.|TRBV15|TRBJ2-6
TGTGCCACCAGCAGAGACACCTCGGGGGCCAACGTCCTGACTTTC
CATSRDTSGANVLTF
>.|TRBD2|TRBV24-1|TRBJ2-1
TGTGCCACCAGAGCGGGAGGGCGATACAATGAGCAGTTCTTC
CATRAGGRYNEQFF
>few|TRBD1|TRBV20-1|TRBJ2-7
TGCAGTGCTCTCCAGGGGGCAGCTGGCGAGCAGTACTTC
CSALQGAAGEQYF
>.|.|TRBV5-1|TRBJ2-5
TGCGCCAGCAGCTTGACAGTCAGCGGTACCCAAGAGACCCAGTACTTC
CASSLTVSGTQETQYF
>.|.|TRBV13|TRBJ1-1
TGTGCCAGCAGCTCGACAGGTTCAAACACTGAAGCTTTCTTT
CASSSTGSNTEAFF
>.|TRBD2|TRBV20-1|TRBJ2-5
TGCAGTGCCACCGGACTAGTAAAAGAGACCCAGTACTTC
CSATGLVKETQYF
>.|.|TRBV6-2/TRBV6-3|TRBJ2-6
TGTGCCAGCAGTTACGTGGGGGCTGGGGCCAACGTCCTGACTTTC
CASSYVGAGANVLTF
>few|.|TRBV14|TRBJ2-1
TGTGCCAGCAGCCAAGAATTCGGGGCCAATGAGCAGTTCTTC
CASSQEFGANEQFF
>.|.|TRBV25-1|TRBJ2-1
TGTGCCACCAAAGTGGGCAATGAGCAGTTCTTC
CATKVGNEQFF
>.|.|TRBV15|TRBJ2-3
TGTGCCACCAGCAGAGATTCCCGAGGGCAAGATACGCAGTATTTT
CATSRDSRGQDTQYF
>.|.|TRBV5-1|TRBJ2-3
TGCGCCAGCAGCTCAGCTGGGCGGACCCTCACAGATACGCAGTATTTT
CASSSAGRTLTDTQYF
>few|TRBD2|TRBV29-1|TRBJ2-4
TGCAGCGTTGAAGGGCACCTAGGGGAGGGCAAAAACATTCAGTACTTC
CSVEGHLGEGKNIQYF
>.|TRBD1|TRBV6-5|TRBJ1-3
TGTGCCAGCGGTATCGGGACAGCTGGAAACACCATATATTTT
CASGIGTAGNTIYF
>few|.|TRBV20-1|TRBJ2-1
TGCAGTGCTAGCCCACGGTCCCTAAGGCAGTTCTTC
CSASPRSLRQFF
>.|TRBD1|TRBV29-1|TRBJ2-7
TGCAGCGTCCTCAACAGGGGAACGGGTGACGAGCAGTACTTC
CSVLNRGTGDEQYF
>.|TRBD2|TRBV20-1|TRBJ2-3
TGCAGTGCTAGAGATCTTGGGACTAGCGGAGGCACAGATACGCAGTATTTT
CSARDLGTSGGTDTQYF
>.|TRBD2|TRBV20-1|TRBJ2-7
TGCAGTGCTCGGGGGACTAGCTACTCCTACGAGCAGTACTTC
CSARGTSYSYEQYF
>few|TRBD1|TRBV6-6|TRBJ1-6
TGTGCCAGCCTTCGACAGGGTAGTTCACCCCCCCACTTT
CASLRQGSSPPHF
>.|.|TRBV3-1|TRBJ2-1
TGTGCCAGCAGCCAGTCGGAGGGAAATGAGCAGTTCTTC
CASSQSEGNEQFF
>.|.|TRBV20-1|TRBJ1-4
TGCAGTGCTAGTCCACCGGGACAACTTAATGAAAAACTGTTTTTT
CSASPPGQLNEKLFF
>.|.|TRBV15|TRBJ2-1
TGTGCCACCAGCAGAGAGGCGGGGACAGAAGGATATAGCGGGAACGATTACAATGAGCAGTTCTTC
CATSREAGTEGYSGNDYNEQFF
>many|TRBD2|TRBV6-1|TRBJ2-1
TGTGCCAGCAGCCTCCGGAGACAGACTAGCGGGATTTTACATGAGCAGTTCTTC
CASSLRRQTSGILHEQFF
>.|.|TRBV20-1|TRBJ1-5
TGCAGTGCTGTACAGGAGGGCCTAATCTACCCCCAGCATTTT
CSAVQEGLIYPQHF
>.|.|TRBV10-3|TRBJ1-5
TGTGCCATCAGTGAGTCGGGGGGCGCTAATCAGCCCCAGCATTTT
CAISESGGANQPQHF
>.|.|TRBV13|TRBJ2-4
TGTGCCAGCAGCCCCTGGTCGGGGGCCAAAAACATTCAGTACTTC
CASSPWSGAKNIQYF
>few|TRBD1|TRBV12-3/TRBV12-4|TRBJ1-2
TGTGCCAGCAGAGGGGGCGCGGGGTATGGCTACACCTTC
CASRGGAGYGYTF
>.|TRBD1|TRBV29-1|TRBJ2-3
TGCAGCGTTGTGAGGGACAGGGACCTAGGTACGCAGTATTTT
CSVVRDRDLGTQYF
>few|TRBD2|TRBV15|TRBJ2-5
TGTGCCACCAGCAGAGATCGGCTAGCGGGGATTGTGGAGACCCAGTACTTC
CATSRDRLAGIVETQYF
>once|.|TRBV20-1|TRBJ1-1
TGCAGTGCTTCGGGGGCCCGGAACACTGAAGCTTTCTTT
CSASGARNTEAFF
>.|.|TRBV7-9|TRBJ1-1
TGTGCCAGCAGCTTAGTCATGGGGGGAGATACTGAAGCTTTCTTT
CASSLVMGGDTEAFF
>few|TRBD2|TRBV7-2|TRBJ2-5
TGTGCCAGCAGCCCAGCGGGACTGAAGGAGACCCAGTACTTC
CASSPAGLKETQYF
>few|.|TRBV7-2|TRBJ2-7
TGTGCCAGCAGCCGAGGACCTGGGTACGAGCAGTACTTC
CASSRGPGYEQYF
>few|.|TRBV12-3/TRBV12-4|TRBJ2-5
TGTGCCAGCAGTTTAGAGACCTTGGAGACCCAGTACTTC
CASSLETLETQYF
>.|TRBD2|TRBV5-1|TRBJ2-4
TGCGCCAGCAGCTTGGCAGCCCGGACTAGCGGGAGGTCGGAAGCCAAAAACATTCAGTACTTC
CASSLAARTSGRSEAKNIQYF
>once|.|TRBV7-9|TRBJ2-7
TGTGCCAGCAGCTTAACGATGAACGAGCAGTACTTC
CASSLTMNEQYF
>few|.|TRBV27|TRBJ2-1
TGTGCCAGCAGTTTATTTGGCTCCTACAATGAGCAGTTCTTC
CASSLFGSYNEQFF
>.|TRBD1|TRBV15|TRBJ2-3
TGTGCCACCAGCAGCGGGACAGACAACACAGATACGCAGTATTTT
CATSSGTDNTDTQYF
>few|.|TRBV12-3/TRBV12-4|TRBJ2-5
TGTGCCAGCAGTCCGAGGGGGGAACAGGGAGAGACCCAGTACTTC
CASSPRGEQGETQYF
>.|TRBD1|TRBV6-5|TRBJ2-3
TGTGCCAGCAGTTACAGAAACCTCCGGGACAGGGGAACAGATACGCAGTATTTT
CASSYRNLRDRGTDTQYF
>.|TRBD1|TRBV4-3|TRBJ1-5
TGCGCCAGCAGCGAAGGAGGGGGCCAGCCCCAGCATTTT
CASSEGGGQPQHF
>.|TRBD2|TRBV6-2/TRBV6-3|TRBJ2-7
TGTGCCAGCATCGAGCGGGGGGGCTCCTACGAGCAGTACTTC
CASIERGGSYEQYF
>few|TRBD1|TRBV20-1|TRBJ2-5
TGCAGTGCTAGAGATTCCTTGACAGGGGGTCACGAGACCCAGTACTTC
CSARDSLTGGHETQYF
>.|TRBD1|TRBV20-1|TRBJ1-2
TGCAGTGCTAGAGCAGGGGGCATTGGGTATGGCTACACCTTC
CSARAGGIGYGYTF
>.|TRBD2|TRBV27|TRBJ2-1
TGTGCCAGCAGTTTGAGCGGGACTGAGCAGTTCTTC
CASSLSGTEQFF
>few|TRBD2|TRBV7-9|TRBJ2-1
TGTGCCAGCCAGGGAGTCGGGGGGGGCCTAAGTTCGCTTGAGCAGTTCTTC
CASQGVGGGLSSLEQFF
>.|TRBD2|TRBV11-2|TRBJ2-1
TGTGCCAGCAGCTTACAAGGACAGCGACTAGCGGGGGGGCCGGGTCTGTATGAGCAGTTCTTC
CASSLQGQRLAGGPGLYEQFF
>once|TRBD1|TRBV4-1|TRBJ1-4
TGCGCCAGCAGCCAAGTGGAGGGGGCAGGTGAAAAACTGTTTTTT
CASSQVEGAGEKLFF
>.|.|TRBV20-1|TRBJ2-4
TGCAGTGCTAGAGATCGCTCGGGCAGGGTGGCCACAGACATTCAGTACTTC
CSARDRSGRVATDIQYF
>.|.|TRBV7-2|TRBJ1-2
TGTGCCAGCAGCGTAGGAGCAGGGGCTGGCTACACCTTC
CASSVGAGAGYTF
>.|.|TRBV7-2|TRBJ2-1
TGTACCAGCAACCCCTCGGAGCGAACCTCCTACAATGAGCAGTTCTTC
CTSNPSERTSYNEQFF
>.|.|TRBV6-2/TRBV6-3|TRBJ2-7
TGTGCCAGCAAGCAGGGGAATGTGGGCTCCTACGAGCAGTACTTC
CASKQGNVGSYEQYF
>few|TRBD2|TRBV20-1|TRBJ2-1
TGCAGTGCTATTCGATGGGCTGGCGGGAGTTCCTACAATGAGCAGTTCTTC
CSAIRWAGGSSYNEQFF